This TCR beta chain was sequenced for a study of T and B cells in COVID-19 patients. Study as a whole: COVID-19 patients gave peripheral blood either during active infection or after recovery.

This clonotype was seen just once. BIOMED2 TRB-A/B primer pools were used in multiplex TRB PCR. A single record per CDR3 protein comes from TCRdb applying MiXCR to the multiplex PCR reads. Seen here are 15,000 to 20,000 distinct CDR3 sequences, roughly 28% observed once, and the top ten hold around 4.5%. The V gene lost 4 bases and the J gene lost 7 bases, with 10 bases spanning the gap. This CDR3 has 12 amino acids. Germline CDR1 reads SGHDN; CDR2 reads FVKESK. TRB was amplified from approximately 250-480 ng of blood genomic DNA. The clonotype comes from a human donor who had recovered from COVID-19. Sequenced material: blood. The chain uses TRBV14 and TRBJ1-1, with D maybe TRBD1 (5 bases). CDR3: CASSPSRVEAFF. In nucleotides, the CDR3 is TGTGCCAGCAGCCCAAGCAGGGTTGAAGCTTTCTTT.